This T cell receptor (beta chain) was obtained from a study of blood T cells in healthy people across ages. Study information: There was about one barcoded beta molecule captured by template switching per two T cells.

Overall study results and limits: Naive and antigen-experienced cells could not be conclusively compared, given unsorted PBMCs. Diversity was higher, and naive CD4+ cells more numerous, in long-lived donors than in aged donors.

A word on this clonotype: Antigen unknown.

The germline V and J ends were trimmed by 4 bases and 16 bases, with 7 bases remaining between them. CDR1 is MNHEY and CDR2 is SVGAGI in the germline V gene. There are 9 residues in the CDR3. A second PCR of about 6 to 11 cycles used a sample-barcoded 5' primer and a J-beta primer mix. TCRdb independently ran MiXCR on the 5' RACE reads; one entry per CDR3 protein. The table lists about 1.7 million distinct CDR3 sequences, roughly 27% of them singletons. The sequencing sample was made of blood. The receptor was isolated from a woman aged 25 to 39 in good health. This chain connects TRBV6-5 to TRBJ1-4, with D unresolved. For the CDR3, the DNA is TGTGCCAGCAGTTTACCCCAGTTTTTT. This gives the protein CASSLPQFF.